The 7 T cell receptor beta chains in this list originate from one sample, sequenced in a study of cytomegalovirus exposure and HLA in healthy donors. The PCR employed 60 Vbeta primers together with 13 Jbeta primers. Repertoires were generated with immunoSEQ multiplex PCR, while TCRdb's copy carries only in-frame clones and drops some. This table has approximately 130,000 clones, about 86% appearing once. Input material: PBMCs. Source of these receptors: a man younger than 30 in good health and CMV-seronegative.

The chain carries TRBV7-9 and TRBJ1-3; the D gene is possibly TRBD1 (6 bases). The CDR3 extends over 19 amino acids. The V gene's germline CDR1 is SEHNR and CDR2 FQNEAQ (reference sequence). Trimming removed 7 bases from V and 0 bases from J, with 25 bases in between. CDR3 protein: CASTERSTGYLYSGNTIYF. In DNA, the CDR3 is TGTGCCAGCACCGAAAGGTCGACAGGATACCTTTACTCTGGAAACACCATATATTTT. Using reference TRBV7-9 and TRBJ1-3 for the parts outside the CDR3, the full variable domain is DTGVSQNPRHKITKRGQNVTFRCDPISEHNRLYWYRQTLGQGPEFLTYFQNEAQLEKSRLLSDRFSAERPKGSFSTLEIQRTEQGDSAMYLCASTERSTGYLYSGNTIYFGEGSWLTVV.

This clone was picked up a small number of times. The CDR3 sequence: CASNYHDSGNTIYF. CDR3 coding DNA: TGTGCCAGCAACTACCACGACTCTGGAAACACCATATATTTT. The rearrangement uses TRBV9 and TRBJ1-3; D is uncertain. Trimming took off 6 bases at V and 0 bases at J, with 10 bases between the two ends. The CDR3 runs to 14 residues. Looked up from germline, CDR1 is SGDLS and CDR2 is YYNGEE.

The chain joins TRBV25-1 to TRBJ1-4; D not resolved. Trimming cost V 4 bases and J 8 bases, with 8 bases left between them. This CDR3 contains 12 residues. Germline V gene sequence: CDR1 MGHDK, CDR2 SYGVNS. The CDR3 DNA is TGTGCCAGCAGTGGCACCCGGGAAAAACTGTTTTTT. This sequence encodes CASSGTREKLFF.

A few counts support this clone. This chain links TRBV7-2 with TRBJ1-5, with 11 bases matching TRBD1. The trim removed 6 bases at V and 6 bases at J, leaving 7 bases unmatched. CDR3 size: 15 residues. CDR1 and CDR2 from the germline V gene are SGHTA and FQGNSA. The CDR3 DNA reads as TGTGCCAGCAGGGCCGGGACAGGGGGGGGTCAGCCCCAGCATTTT. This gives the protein CASRAGTGGGQPQHF.

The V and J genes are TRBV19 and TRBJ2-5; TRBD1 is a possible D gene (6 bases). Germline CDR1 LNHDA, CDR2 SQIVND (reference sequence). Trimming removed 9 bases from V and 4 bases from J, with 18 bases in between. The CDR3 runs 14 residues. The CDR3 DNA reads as TGTGCCAGCAGTGACTCTATCAGGGGAGAGACCCAGTACTTC. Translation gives CASSDSIRGETQYF.

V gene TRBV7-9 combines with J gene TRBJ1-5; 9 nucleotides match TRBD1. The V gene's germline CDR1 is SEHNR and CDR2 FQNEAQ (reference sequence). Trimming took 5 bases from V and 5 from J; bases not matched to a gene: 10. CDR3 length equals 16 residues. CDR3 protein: CASSPWTGARDQPQHF. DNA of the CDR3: TGTGCCAGCAGCCCGTGGACAGGGGCGAGAGATCAGCCCCAGCATTTT.

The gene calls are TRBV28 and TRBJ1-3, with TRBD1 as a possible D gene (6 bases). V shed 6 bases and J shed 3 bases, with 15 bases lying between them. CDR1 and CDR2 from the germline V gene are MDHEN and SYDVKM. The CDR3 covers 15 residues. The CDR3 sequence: CASSPGRGGGNTIYF. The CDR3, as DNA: TGTGCCAGCAGCCCCGGCAGGGGTGGTGGAAACACCATATATTTT. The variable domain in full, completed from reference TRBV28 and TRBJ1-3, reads DVKVTQSSRYLVKRTGEKVFLECVQDMDHENMFWYRQDPGLGLRLIYFSYDVKMKEKGDIPEGYSVSREKKERFSLILESASTNQTSMYLCASSPGRGGGNTIYFGEGSWLTVV.